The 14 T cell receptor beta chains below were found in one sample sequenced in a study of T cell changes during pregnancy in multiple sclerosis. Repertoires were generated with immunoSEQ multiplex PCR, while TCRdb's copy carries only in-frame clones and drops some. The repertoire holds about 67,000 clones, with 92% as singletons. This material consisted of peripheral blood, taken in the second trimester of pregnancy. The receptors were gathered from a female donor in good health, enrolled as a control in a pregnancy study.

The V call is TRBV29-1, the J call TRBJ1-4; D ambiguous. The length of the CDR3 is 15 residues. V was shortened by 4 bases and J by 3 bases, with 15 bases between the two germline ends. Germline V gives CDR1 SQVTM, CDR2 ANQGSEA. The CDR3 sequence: CSVVAGSTANEKLFF. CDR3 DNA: TGCAGCGTTGTGGCAGGCTCTACAGCTAATGAAAAACTGTTTTTT.

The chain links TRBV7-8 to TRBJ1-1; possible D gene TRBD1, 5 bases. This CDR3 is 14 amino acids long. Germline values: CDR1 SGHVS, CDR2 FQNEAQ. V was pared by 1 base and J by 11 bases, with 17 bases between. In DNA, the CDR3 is TGTGCCAGCAGCTTAGAGGGCGCCTTCAGGGCTGCTTTCTTT. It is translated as CASSLEGAFRAAFF.

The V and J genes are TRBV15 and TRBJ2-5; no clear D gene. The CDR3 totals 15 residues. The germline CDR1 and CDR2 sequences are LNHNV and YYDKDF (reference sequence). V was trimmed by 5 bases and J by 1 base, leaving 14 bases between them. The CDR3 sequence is CATSAPGSPQETQYF. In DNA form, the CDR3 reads TGTGCCACCAGCGCCCCCGGTAGTCCCCAAGAGACCCAGTACTTC.

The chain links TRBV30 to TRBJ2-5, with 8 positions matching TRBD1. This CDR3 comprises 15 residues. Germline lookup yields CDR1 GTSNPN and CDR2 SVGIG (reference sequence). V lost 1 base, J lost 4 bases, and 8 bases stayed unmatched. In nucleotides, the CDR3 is TGTGCCTGGAGTGAGGACAGGGTATTGGGAGAGACCCAGTACTTC. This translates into CAWSEDRVLGETQYF.

Here the CDR3 DNA reads TGTGCCAGCGTGGAGGGCTTGGGAGCGGGAGTCTCCTACAATGAGCAGTTCTTC. It is translated as CASVEGLGAGVSYNEQFF. V is TRBV7-8 and J is TRBJ2-1, with TRBD2 matching over 8 bases. Germline V gives CDR1 SGHVS, CDR2 FQNEAQ. V dropped 8 bases and J dropped 0; count of bases not matched to a gene: 15. The CDR3 is made up of 18 amino acids.

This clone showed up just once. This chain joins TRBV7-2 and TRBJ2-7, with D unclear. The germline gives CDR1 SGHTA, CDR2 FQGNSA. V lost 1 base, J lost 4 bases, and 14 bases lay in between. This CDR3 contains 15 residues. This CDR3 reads CASSLGLVESYEQYF. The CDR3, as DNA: TGTGCCAGCAGCTTAGGGCTAGTTGAGTCATACGAGCAGTACTTC. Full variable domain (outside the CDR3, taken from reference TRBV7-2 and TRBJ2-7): GAGVSQSPSNKVTEKGKDVELRCDPISGHTALYWYRQSLGQGLEFLIYFQGNSAPDKSGLPSDRFSAERTGGSVSTLTIQRTQQEDSAVYLCASSLGLVESYEQYFGPGTRLTVT.

The CDR3 DNA is TGTGCCAGCAGCCCTACAATCGACTCTAACACTGAAGCTTTCTTT. This codes for CASSPTIDSNTEAFF. The chain combines TRBV5-4 with TRBJ1-1, with D uncertain. CDR3 length equals 15 residues. Germline assignment: CDR1 SGHNT and CDR2 YYREEE (reference sequence). Trimming removed 4 bases at V and 2 bases at J, with 15 bases between.

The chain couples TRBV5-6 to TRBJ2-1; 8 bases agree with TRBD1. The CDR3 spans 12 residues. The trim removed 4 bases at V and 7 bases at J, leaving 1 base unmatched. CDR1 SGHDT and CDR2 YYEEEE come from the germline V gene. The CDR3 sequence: CASSRTGNEQFF. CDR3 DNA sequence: TGTGCCAGCAGCCGGACAGGGAATGAGCAGTTCTTC.

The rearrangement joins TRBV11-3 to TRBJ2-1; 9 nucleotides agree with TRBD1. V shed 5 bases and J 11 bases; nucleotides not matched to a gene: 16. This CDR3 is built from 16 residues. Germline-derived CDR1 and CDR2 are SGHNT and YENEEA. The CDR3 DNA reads TGTGCCAGCAGCACCCTTCCGGGACAGGGTCTGGTTCAGCAGTTCTTC. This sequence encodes CASSTLPGQGLVQQFF.

CDR3 bases: TGTGCCAGCAGCTGGACAGTCTACACTAACACCGGGGAGCTGTTTTTT. Amino acids: CASSWTVYTNTGELFF. V gene TRBV7-9 combines with J gene TRBJ2-2; TRBD1 is a possible D gene (6 bases). The V end lost 4 bases, the J end lost 2 bases, and 14 bases lay between the germline ends. Per germline, CDR1 SEHNR and CDR2 FQNEAQ (reference sequence). The CDR3 loop spans 16 amino acids. Full variable domain (remainder filled in from reference TRBV7-9 and TRBJ2-2): DTGVSQNPRHKITKRGQNVTFRCDPISEHNRLYWYRQTLGQGPEFLTYFQNEAQLEKSRLLSDRFSAERPKGSFSTLEIQRTEQGDSAMYLCASSWTVYTNTGELFFGEGSRLTVL.

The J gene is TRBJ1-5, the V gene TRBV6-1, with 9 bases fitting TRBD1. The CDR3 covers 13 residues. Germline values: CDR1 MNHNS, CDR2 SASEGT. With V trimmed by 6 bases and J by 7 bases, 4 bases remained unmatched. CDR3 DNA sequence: TGTGCCAGCAGCAGGACAGGGGAGCAGCCCCAGCATTTT. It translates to CASSRTGEQPQHF.

CDR3 nucleotides: TGTGCCAGCAGTGAACGGGACAGCGCGGAATCGGGGTACAATGAGCAGTTCTTC. Amino acids: CASSERDSAESGYNEQFF. The chain combines TRBV2 with TRBJ2-1, with TRBD1 matching over 7 bases. The CDR3 consists of 18 residues. With V trimmed by 2 bases and J by 4 bases, 14 bases remained unmatched. Per germline, CDR1 SNHLY and CDR2 FYNNEI.

The CDR3 protein is CASSGLAGGDEQFF. The CDR3 DNA is TGTGCCAGCTCAGGACTAGCGGGAGGTGATGAGCAGTTCTTC. The chain is built from TRBV25-1 and TRBJ2-1; 14 bases align to TRBD2. The CDR3 sequence is 14 residues long. Per the germline V gene, CDR1 is MGHDK and CDR2 is SYGVNS. V was clipped by 8 bases and J by 8 bases; unmatched bases: 5.

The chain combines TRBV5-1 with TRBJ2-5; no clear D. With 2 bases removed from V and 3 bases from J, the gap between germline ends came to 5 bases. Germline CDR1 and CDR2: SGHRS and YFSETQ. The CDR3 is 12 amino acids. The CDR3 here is CASSFREETQYF. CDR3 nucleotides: TGCGCCAGCAGCTTTCGTGAAGAGACCCAGTACTTC. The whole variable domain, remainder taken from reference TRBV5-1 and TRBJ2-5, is KAGVTQTPRYLIKTRGQQVTLSCSPISGHRSVSWYQQTPGQGLQFLFEYFSETQRNKGNFPGRFSGRQFSNSRSEMNVSTLELGDSALYLCASSFREETQYFGPGTRLLVL.